A selection of T cell receptor beta chains follows, all from one sample in a study of CD8 T cells in Susac syndrome. TCRdb re-derived calls from the immunoSEQ multiplex PCR reads in MiXCR, one entry per CDR3 protein. The sample holds more than 95,000 distinct CDR3 sequences; around 94% are singletons and the top ten take 0.07% to 0.09%. The specimen sequenced was CD4+ T cells from PBMCs. These receptors were taken from a human donor in good health. CDR3s include the opening cysteine and the closing phenylalanine or tryptophan. A D gene is named only where the DNA matches it firmly. A clone size is listed for some rows: how often the clone was seen (once, few, many), or a class if it is expanded.

J: TRBJ1-2
D: .
size: .
V: TRBV20-1
DNA: TGCAGTGCAATTGGGAATCGGAGGGAGTACACCTTC
CDR3: CSAIGNRREYTF

J: TRBJ2-3
D: TRBD2
size: .
V: TRBV5-4
DNA: TGTGCCAGCAGCCTGGGACTAGTAGTCACAGATACGCAGTATTTT
CDR3: CASSLGLVVTDTQYF

J: TRBJ2-1
D: .
size: .
V: TRBV19
DNA: TGTGCCAGTATGCAGGGGATCTCAAACAATGAGCAGTTCTTC
CDR3: CASMQGISNNEQFF

J: TRBJ1-2
D: TRBD1
size: .
V: TRBV2
DNA: TGTGCCAGCAGTGAGGTACAGGGGGCTGGCTACACCTTC
CDR3: CASSEVQGAGYTF

J: TRBJ2-5
D: .
size: once
V: TRBV7-2
DNA: TGTGCCAGCACCCTAGCTCCAGGTCGAGAGACCCAGTACTTC
CDR3: CASTLAPGRETQYF

J: TRBJ2-2
D: TRBD1
size: .
V: TRBV6-6
DNA: TGTGCCAGCAGTTACCCCGGGACAGGGGGCCCCGGGGAGCTGTTTTTT
CDR3: CASSYPGTGGPGELFF

J: TRBJ2-1
D: .
size: .
V: TRBV6-2/TRBV6-3
DNA: TGTGCCAGCAGTTACTCGTCATTGGGCAGGCAGAGCTTC
CDR3: CASSYSSLGRQSF

J: TRBJ1-1
D: .
size: .
V: TRBV20-1
DNA: TGCAGTGCTAGAGATGCAGGCATCCTGAACACTGAAGCTTTCTTT
CDR3: CSARDAGILNTEAFF

J: TRBJ2-4
D: .
size: .
V: TRBV5-1
DNA: TGCGCCAGCAACATAGGGCAGGGCATTCAGTACTTC
CDR3: CASNIGQGIQYF

J: TRBJ1-1
D: .
size: once
V: TRBV7-9
DNA: TGTGCCAGCAGAAGGCTCACTGAAGCTTTCTTT
CDR3: CASRRLTEAFF

J: TRBJ2-2
D: TRBD2
size: once
V: TRBV20-1
DNA: TGCAGTGCTTCCGTAGCGGGAGTGGTTACCGGGGAGCTGTTTTTT
CDR3: CSASVAGVVTGELFF

J: TRBJ1-5
D: TRBD1
size: .
V: TRBV20-1
DNA: TGCAGTGCCCCCGGACAGGGCTCTCCATCCGCTTATCAGCCCCAGCATTTT
CDR3: CSAPGQGSPSAYQPQHF

J: TRBJ1-5
D: .
size: .
V: TRBV19
DNA: TGTGCCAGTAGTATTGAGGGTGCGAGGCATCAGCCCCAGCATTTT
CDR3: CASSIEGARHQPQHF

J: TRBJ2-7
D: .
size: .
V: TRBV20-1
DNA: TGCAGTGCTAGAGATGAGATAGGGAAGGGCAGCCTGTATTCCTACGAGCAGTACTTC
CDR3: CSARDEIGKGSLYSYEQYF

J: TRBJ2-1
D: TRBD2
size: .
V: TRBV5-1
DNA: TGCGCCAGCAGCACGTGGACTAGCGGGGCCAATGAGCAGTTCTTC
CDR3: CASSTWTSGANEQFF

J: TRBJ2-2
D: .
size: .
V: TRBV6-6
DNA: TGTGCCAGCTTTCAGCGGATAGGCGGGGAGCTGTTTTTT
CDR3: CASFQRIGGELFF

J: TRBJ2-3
D: .
size: .
V: TRBV12-5
DNA: TGTGCTAGTGGTTCCCGTGTGGTAGATACGCAGTATTTT
CDR3: CASGSRVVDTQYF

J: TRBJ1-3
D: .
size: .
V: TRBV5-1
DNA: TGCGCCAGCAGGCCAACTTCGAGCTCTGGAAACACCATATATTTT
CDR3: CASRPTSSSGNTIYF

J: TRBJ2-6
D: .
size: .
V: TRBV9
DNA: TGTGCCAGCAGCCCCTCGGTGGGGGCCAACGTCCTGACTTTC
CDR3: CASSPSVGANVLTF

J: TRBJ2-6
D: .
size: .
V: TRBV5-4
DNA: TGTGCCAGCAGCCACGACAGACGAAGCTCTGGGGCCAACGTCCTGACTTTC
CDR3: CASSHDRRSSGANVLTF

J: TRBJ1-1
D: .
size: .
V: TRBV30
DNA: TGTGCCTGGAGTGTGGGGCGGAACACTGAAGCTTTCTTT
CDR3: CAWSVGRNTEAFF

J: TRBJ2-7
D: .
size: .
V: TRBV7-2
DNA: TGTGCCAGCAGCTTAGGTCCGTTCTACGAGCAGTACTTC
CDR3: CASSLGPFYEQYF

J: TRBJ2-1
D: .
size: few
V: TRBV4-2
DNA: TGTGCCAGCAGCCAAGAACAGGGAGGGTCCTACAATGAGCAGTTCTTC
CDR3: CASSQEQGGSYNEQFF

J: TRBJ2-5
D: TRBD1
size: .
V: TRBV10-3
DNA: TGTGCCATAGGTGGGGTGGACAGGGGACAAGAGACCCAGTACTTC
CDR3: CAIGGVDRGQETQYF

J: TRBJ2-2
D: TRBD2
size: .
V: TRBV5-1
DNA: TGCGCCAGCAGCTTGAGGACTAGCGAGGGCGGGGAGCTGTTTTTT
CDR3: CASSLRTSEGGELFF

J: TRBJ2-2
D: .
size: .
V: TRBV7-2
DNA: TGTGCCAGCAGCTCCAGCGGCACCGGGGAGCTGTTTTTT
CDR3: CASSSSGTGELFF

J: TRBJ2-2
D: TRBD2
size: .
V: TRBV4-1
DNA: TGCGCCAGCAGCCAAGGTGGACTAGCGGGCCACACCGGGGAGCTGTTTTTT
CDR3: CASSQGGLAGHTGELFF

J: TRBJ1-5
D: .
size: .
V: TRBV25-1
DNA: TGTGCCAGCAGTGAAGGAGAACGGCAGCCCCAGCATTTT
CDR3: CASSEGERQPQHF

J: TRBJ1-1
D: TRBD1
size: .
V: TRBV6-1
DNA: TGTGCCATACGAGACAGGGCGGAGAGCACTGAAGCTTTCTTT
CDR3: CAIRDRAESTEAFF

J: TRBJ2-2
D: .
size: .
V: TRBV9
DNA: TGTGCCAGCAGCGTAGCGGGGAGCGGGGAGCTGTTTTTT
CDR3: CASSVAGSGELFF

J: TRBJ2-3
D: TRBD2
size: once
V: TRBV7-6
DNA: TGTGCCAGCAGCACTACTAGCGGGCCTGACACAGATACGCAGTATTTT
CDR3: CASSTTSGPDTDTQYF

J: TRBJ2-4
D: TRBD2
size: once
V: TRBV30
DNA: TGTGCCTGGAGTTCCGGACTAGCGGGAGGATACGTTCAGTACTTC
CDR3: CAWSSGLAGGYVQYF

J: TRBJ2-5
D: TRBD2
size: .
V: TRBV4-2
DNA: TGTGCCAGCAGCCAAGATGGCGGGAGGCAATGGGAGACCCAGTACTTC
CDR3: CASSQDGGRQWETQYF

J: TRBJ2-7
D: TRBD2
size: .
V: TRBV30
DNA: TGTGCCTGGGGCTCTAGCGGGAGTACCGAGCAGTACTTC
CDR3: CAWGSSGSTEQYF

J: TRBJ1-1
D: .
size: once
V: TRBV4-3
DNA: TGCGCCAGCAGCCAAGACCCTGCTAGGGGGAGGTATGCTTTCTTT
CDR3: CASSQDPARGRYAFF

J: TRBJ2-7
D: .
size: .
V: TRBV21-1
DNA: TGTGCCAGCAGCAAAGGGTACAGCAAAAGCTCCTACGAGCAGTACTTC
CDR3: CASSKGYSKSSYEQYF

J: TRBJ1-3
D: .
size: .
V: TRBV2
DNA: TGTGCCAGCAGTGAAGGTTCCCGGGCCGGAAACACCATATATTTT
CDR3: CASSEGSRAGNTIYF

J: TRBJ1-2
D: .
size: .
V: TRBV5-1
DNA: TGCGCCAGCAGCTTGGGACAGGAATCCAACTATGGCTACACCTTC
CDR3: CASSLGQESNYGYTF

J: TRBJ2-2
D: TRBD1
size: .
V: TRBV6-5
DNA: TGTGCCAGCAGTTACACGTCCGGGACAGGGTACACCGGGGAGCTGTTTTTT
CDR3: CASSYTSGTGYTGELFF

J: TRBJ2-7
D: .
size: .
V: TRBV7-9
DNA: TGTGCCAGCAGCCCTCGGCGGACGACAGACTACGAGCAGTACTTC
CDR3: CASSPRRTTDYEQYF

J: TRBJ2-7
D: .
size: few
V: TRBV7-9
DNA: TGTGCCAGCAGCTTACCAGGCTCCTACGAGCAGTACTTC
CDR3: CASSLPGSYEQYF

J: TRBJ2-2
D: .
size: .
V: TRBV4-3
DNA: TGCGCCAGCAGCCAAGGGACCGAAGCCGGGGAGCTGTTTTTT
CDR3: CASSQGTEAGELFF

J: TRBJ1-1
D: .
size: .
V: TRBV6-2/TRBV6-3
DNA: TGTGCCAGCAGTTACTCATCCGAAGCTTTCTTT
CDR3: CASSYSSEAFF

J: TRBJ1-5
D: TRBD1
size: .
V: TRBV4-3
DNA: TGCGCCAGCAGCCGAACCGGGACAGAGGATCAGCCCCAGCATTTT
CDR3: CASSRTGTEDQPQHF

J: TRBJ1-5
D: .
size: .
V: TRBV6-1
DNA: TGTGCCAGCAGTGAATGGGAGCCCAATCAGCCCCAGCATTTT
CDR3: CASSEWEPNQPQHF

J: TRBJ2-7
D: .
size: .
V: TRBV6-2/TRBV6-3
DNA: TGTGCCAGCAGTTATGCAGGGGTTGCCTACGAGCAGTACTTC
CDR3: CASSYAGVAYEQYF

J: TRBJ2-5
D: .
size: .
V: TRBV20-1
DNA: TGCAGTGCTAGAGATCCGGTGACTCCTCAGGGAGAGACCCAGTACTTC
CDR3: CSARDPVTPQGETQYF

J: TRBJ2-1
D: .
size: .
V: TRBV19
DNA: TGTGCCAGTAGTATTGAGACATACAATGAGCAGTTCTTC
CDR3: CASSIETYNEQFF

J: TRBJ2-7
D: TRBD2
size: .
V: TRBV6-1
DNA: TGTGCCAGCACAACCCTGACTAGCGGGCGAGGGGGGTCCTACGAGCAGTACTTC
CDR3: CASTTLTSGRGGSYEQYF

J: TRBJ1-5
D: .
size: .
V: TRBV6-2/TRBV6-3
DNA: TGTGCCAGCATCGACAAGGAGAGGTCGATGAGCAATCAGCCCCAGCATTTT
CDR3: CASIDKERSMSNQPQHF

J: TRBJ1-5
D: .
size: .
V: TRBV20-1
DNA: TGCAGTGGTTCGAATAGCAATCAGCCCCAGCATTTT
CDR3: CSGSNSNQPQHF

J: TRBJ2-6
D: TRBD1
size: .
V: TRBV27
DNA: TGTGCCAGCAGTGCAACAGGGGCTGGGGCCAACGTCCTGACTTTC
CDR3: CASSATGAGANVLTF

J: TRBJ1-1
D: TRBD1
size: .
V: TRBV3-1
DNA: TGTGCCAGCAGCCCGCTGGACAGGGAGTCCACTGAAGCTTTCTTT
CDR3: CASSPLDRESTEAFF

J: TRBJ2-3
D: TRBD2
size: .
V: TRBV29-1
DNA: TGCAGCGCGGGGGGGACTAGCGGGGACTATCGCACAGATACGCAGTATTTT
CDR3: CSAGGTSGDYRTDTQYF

J: TRBJ2-5
D: .
size: .
V: TRBV3-1
DNA: TGTGCCAGCAGCCAAGGGTCCCATCCAGAAGAGACCCAGTACTTC
CDR3: CASSQGSHPEETQYF

J: TRBJ2-5
D: .
size: .
V: TRBV11-2
DNA: TGTGCCAGCAGCTTAGTTTCGGGAGTGGAGACCCAGTACTTC
CDR3: CASSLVSGVETQYF

J: TRBJ2-3
D: .
size: .
V: TRBV20-1
DNA: TGCAGTGCTAGGTTGGTGGGGCCGACTGGCTCCACAGATACGCAGTATTTT
CDR3: CSARLVGPTGSTDTQYF

J: TRBJ2-1
D: .
size: .
V: TRBV7-2
DNA: TGTGCCAGCAGCTTAGGGGACGCCTTTTACAATGAGCAGTTCTTC
CDR3: CASSLGDAFYNEQFF

J: TRBJ1-1
D: .
size: few
V: TRBV7-9
DNA: TGTGCCAGCAGTTTCGGGACCCGGACGGGTTACACTGAAGCTTTCTTT
CDR3: CASSFGTRTGYTEAFF

J: TRBJ1-5
D: .
size: .
V: TRBV5-6
DNA: TGTGCCAGCAGCTTTAGCAATCAGCCCCAGCATTTT
CDR3: CASSFSNQPQHF